The next 5 T cell receptor beta chains were all read from a single sample in a study of T cells in localized non-small cell lung cancer. Profiled with immunoSEQ multiplex PCR; TCRdb holds only in-frame clones, not every one. The sample has roughly 33,000 clones; 85% to 90% are singletons. The sequenced sample was peripheral blood, obtained before any cancer treatment. The source of these receptors is a woman aged 35-75 years with stage I lung adenocarcinoma.

The J gene is TRBJ1-3, the V gene TRBV10-3; a possible D gene is TRBD1 (5 bases). The ends were cut back, 10 bases at V and 6 bases at J, with 16 bases in the middle. There are 13 residues in the CDR3. Germline V gene sequence: CDR1 ENHRY, CDR2 SYGVKD. CDR3 nucleotide sequence: TGTGCCACGGGGGGGGGTCATGAAAACACCATATATTTT. It yields the protein CATGGGHENTIYF.

The chain carries TRBV5-1 and TRBJ1-1; 7 bases are a match to TRBD1. The V and J ends lost 2 bases and 1 base, in that order; junction bases with no gene match: 8. The CDR3 extends over 16 amino acids. CDR1 is SGHRS, CDR2 YFSETQ, per germline. The CDR3: CASSLVYRGRNTEAFF. The CDR3 DNA reads TGCGCCAGCAGCTTAGTCTACAGGGGCCGGAACACTGAAGCTTTCTTT.

For this clone: Additional DNA sequences in this sample encode the identical CDR3. The chain employs TRBV5-1 and TRBJ2-2; D possibly corresponds to TRBD2 (6 bases). Trimming removed 2 bases at V and 6 bases at J, with 8 bases between. The CDR3 is made up of 13 amino acids. CDR1 SGHRS and CDR2 YFSETQ come from the germline V gene. This chain's CDR3 is CASSLREAGELFF. As DNA, the CDR3 is TGCGCCAGCAGCTTAAGGGAGGCCGGGGAGCTGTTTTTT.

The chain carries TRBV5-1 and TRBJ1-4; D remains unclear. V was pared by 4 bases and J by 4 bases, with 14 bases between. Germline CDR1 reads SGHRS; CDR2 reads YFSETQ. The CDR3 has 15 residues. CDR3 DNA sequence: TGCGCCAGCAGCCCCGGATCTTCATTTAATGAAAAACTGTTTTTT. Translation: CASSPGSSFNEKLFF.

The chain combines TRBV28 with TRBJ1-4; TRBD1 matches at 7 bases. In germline, CDR1 is MDHEN, CDR2 SYDVKM. V gave up 2 bases and J gave up 0 bases; unmatched junction bases: 9. CDR3 size: 18 residues. The CDR3 DNA follows: TGTGCCAGCAGTTTAGGAGTGGGACAGTTAGCAACTAATGAAAAACTGTTTTTT. This translates into CASSLGVGQLATNEKLFF.